The next 23 T cell receptor beta chains were all read from a single sample in a study of blood T cell repertoires in COVID-19 (dated by TCRdb to 2020 to 2021). Libraries were constructed by the immunoSEQ multiplex PCR assay. The table was pulled from immuneACCESS by TCRdb, which kept in-frame rearrangements only. Such tables lose some clones; where checked, under half of the loss comes from unresolved V genes, and the rest has no known cause. Recorded for this sample are around 140,000 clones; roughly three quarters of them occurred a single time. The ten largest clones add up to approximately 2% of the sample. The sample was peripheral blood. The receptors here all came from a woman in her seventies with acute or convalescent COVID-19.

The rearrangement links TRBV12-2 to TRBJ1-2; the D call of TRBD1 is as the table states it, not checked on the DNA. TRBV12-2 represents a pseudogene. The CDR3 is 12 residues long. In DNA, the CDR3 is TGTGCAAGTCGCATCTACAGGGGCCCCTACACTTTC. Translated, it gives CASRIYRGPYTF.

This clone was counted between two and nine times. The V and J genes are TRBV2 and TRBJ1-1; D is unresolved. The germline V gene has CDR1 SNHLY and CDR2 FYNNEI. The V end was cut by 3 bases, the J end by 5 bases, with 4 bases between. The CDR3 consists of 11 residues. The CDR3 DNA is TGTGCCAGCAGTGAGACTACTGAAGCTTTCTTT. Translation gives CASSETTEAFF.

This clone has a handful of counts. The rearrangement joins TRBV7-9 to TRBJ1-1; D uncertain. Trimming pared 5 bases from V and 10 bases from J, leaving 11 bases between. CDR3 length: 11 amino acids. The V gene's germline CDR1 is SEHNR and CDR2 FQNEAQ (reference sequence). The CDR3 sequence is CASSDDSAAFF. The CDR3 DNA reads TGTGCCAGCAGCGACGACTCCGCAGCTTTCTTT.

The chain employs TRBV7-2 and TRBJ2-5; 8 nucleotides align to TRBD2. The CDR3 sequence is 14 residues long. V trimming: 1 base; J trimming: 5 bases; junction bases outside the gene matches: 3. The germline V gene encodes CDR1 SGHTA and CDR2 FQGNSA. The CDR3 is CASSLVSGIETQYF. The CDR3 DNA follows: TGTGCCAGCAGCTTAGTTAGCGGGATTGAGACCCAGTACTTC.

This rearrangement joins TRBV27 to TRBJ2-7; TRBD2 matches at 7 bases. CDR1 MNHEY and CDR2 SMNVEV come from the germline V gene (reference sequence). With V trimmed by 2 bases and J by 0 bases, 4 bases remained unmatched. This CDR3 has 15 residues. The CDR3 region is CASSLGGGSSYEQYF. The CDR3 DNA reads TGTGCCAGCAGTTTAGGGGGGGGGAGCTCCTACGAGCAGTACTTC.

The chain is built from TRBV19 and TRBJ2-1; D remains ambiguous. V was cut by 5 bases and J by 4 bases, with 9 bases left in between. CDR1 LNHDA and CDR2 SQIVND come from the germline V gene (reference sequence). CDR3 length: 13 residues. The CDR3 sequence: CASSSKRYNEQFF. Here the CDR3 DNA reads TGTGCCAGTAGTTCGAAGAGGTACAATGAGCAGTTCTTC.

The V and J genes are TRBV10-3 and TRBJ2-5, with D perhaps matching TRBD1 (7 bases). Germline V CDR1 and CDR2: ENHRY, SYGVKD. V lost 10 bases, J lost 3 bases, and 12 bases lay in between. This CDR3 is built from 12 residues. This CDR3 reads CASTGEEETQYF. The DNA for the CDR3 is TGTGCCAGCACAGGGGAGGAAGAGACCCAGTACTTC.

The V gene is TRBV19, the J gene TRBJ2-7; TRBD2 aligns across 8 bases. CDR3 length: 17 residues. Germline values: CDR1 LNHDA, CDR2 SQIVND (reference sequence). Losses at the gene ends were 3 bases for V and 5 bases for J; bases not matched to a gene: 15. The CDR3 spells CASSIGDRERELDEQYF. The DNA of the CDR3 is TGTGCCAGTAGTATCGGGGATCGAGAGCGGGAGCTTGACGAGCAGTACTTC.

This clone appeared many times. V and J are TRBV28 and TRBJ1-2, with 7 bases lining up with TRBD1. Germline CDR1 reads MDHEN; CDR2 reads SYDVKM. The CDR3 is 14 amino acids. V was pared by 2 bases and J by 4 bases, with 4 bases of the junction left unmatched. In DNA form, the CDR3 reads TGTGCCAGCAGTTTAATACAGGGGACCTATGGCTACACCTTC. Translation: CASSLIQGTYGYTF.

This chain uses TRBV27 with TRBJ2-3; maybe TRBD2 (5 bases). The CDR3 is made up of 13 amino acids. Trimming removed 9 bases at V and 4 bases at J, with 14 bases between. CDR1 is MNHEY, CDR2 SMNVEV, per germline (reference sequence). This chain's CDR3 is CASTKREADTQYF. The CDR3 nucleotides read TGTGCCAGTACCAAGAGGGAAGCAGATACGCAGTATTTT.

This clone was counted only a few times. V is TRBV7-9 and J is TRBJ1-1; TRBD1 agrees at 7 bases. The CDR3 has 14 residues. The V and J ends lost 3 bases and 6 bases, in that order; junction bases with no gene match: 7. Germline CDR1 and CDR2: SEHNR and FQNEAQ (reference sequence). CDR3 nucleotide sequence: TGTGCCAGCAGCTTGGAACTAGGGGGCTCTGAAGCTTTCTTT. Translation: CASSLELGGSEAFF.

The V and J genes are TRBV11-2 and TRBJ2-3, with 8 bases lining up with TRBD1. The CDR3 has 16 residues. V shed 6 bases, J shed 8 bases, and the junction held 16 bases outside the gene matches. Germline lookup yields CDR1 SGHAT and CDR2 FQNNGV. This CDR3 reads CASSPGAQGARGTQYF. CDR3 DNA sequence: TGTGCCAGCAGTCCAGGGGCGCAGGGGGCGCGGGGTACGCAGTATTTT.

The chain recombines TRBV28 with TRBJ1-4; weak D call: TRBD1 (5 bases). The CDR3 has 13 amino acids. Trimming removed 7 bases at V and 6 bases at J, with 12 bases between. Germline V gene data show CDR1 as MDHEN and CDR2 as SYDVKM. The CDR3 here is CASNRGVDEKLFF. The CDR3 bases are TGTGCCAGCAACCGGGGGGTGGATGAAAAACTGTTTTTT.

V usage is TRBV29-1 and J usage is TRBJ2-5, with 15 bases aligning to TRBD2. Germline assignment: CDR1 SQVTM and CDR2 ANQGSEA. The CDR3 runs 13 residues. V shed 6 bases, J shed 7 bases, and the junction held 3 bases outside the gene matches. Written as DNA, the CDR3 is TGCAGCGTAGGGACTAGCGGGGGGAGGACCCAGTACTTC. It specifies CSVGTSGGRTQYF.

V is TRBV28 and J is TRBJ2-4, with D tentatively TRBD2 (6 bases). The ends were cut back, 4 bases at V and 0 bases at J, with 10 bases in the middle. Germline V gene data show CDR1 as MDHEN and CDR2 as SYDVKM. This CDR3 contains 15 residues. The CDR3 loop is CASSSRGLAKNIQYF. The DNA of the CDR3 is TGTGCCAGCAGTTCCCGGGGACTAGCCAAAAACATTCAGTACTTC.

In this sample, this clone turned up many times. The chain uses TRBV7-6 and TRBJ2-2; 9 bases fit TRBD2. CDR1 and CDR2 from the germline V gene are SGHVS and FNYEAQ. V trimming: 2 bases; J trimming: 5 bases; junction bases outside the gene matches: 0. The CDR3 has 14 amino acids. The CDR3 DNA follows: TGTGCCAGCAGCTTAACTAGCGGGACCGGGGAGCTGTTTTTT. Protein product: CASSLTSGTGELFF.

The J gene is TRBJ2-1, the V gene TRBV5-1, with D uncertain. CDR3 size: 15 residues. Looked up from germline, CDR1 is SGHRS and CDR2 is YFSETQ. The V end lost 0 bases, the J end lost 5 bases, and 12 bases lay between the germline ends. The CDR3 loop reads CASSLGLWSNNEQFF. DNA for the CDR3: TGCGCCAGCAGCTTGGGTCTATGGTCCAACAATGAGCAGTTCTTC.

In its sample, this clone was seen a few times. The chain couples TRBV6-6 to TRBJ2-2; no firm D call. The CDR3 runs 13 residues. Germline loops: CDR1 MNHNY, CDR2 SVGAGI (reference sequence). Deletions cut 6 bases from V and 4 bases from J, with 9 bases between. The CDR3 here is CASSLGTTGELFF. The CDR3 DNA sequence: TGTGCCAGCAGCCTAGGAACCACCGGGGAGCTGTTTTTT.

The J gene is TRBJ2-7, the V gene TRBV2; 7 positions match TRBD1. Trimming took 8 bases from V and 0 from J; bases not matched to a gene: 7. Germline CDR1 and CDR2: SNHLY and FYNNEI. The CDR3 is 14 amino acids. In nucleotides, the CDR3 is TGTGCCAGCCGACAGGGCCCCTACTCCTACGAGCAGTACTTC. This gives the protein CASRQGPYSYEQYF.

The V and J genes are TRBV6-2 or TRBV6-3 and TRBJ1-5; D perhaps matches TRBD1 (5 bases). V was cut by 2 bases and J by 6 bases, with 11 bases left in between. CDR3 length: 14 amino acids. The germline gives CDR1 MNHEY, CDR2 SVGEGT. The chain's CDR3 is CASSYEQASQPQHF. The CDR3 nucleotides are TGTGCCAGCAGTTACGAACAGGCCAGTCAGCCCCAGCATTTT.

This clone was seen many times. This chain links TRBV2 with TRBJ2-7, with TRBD2 matching over 14 bases. The J segment lost 2 bases and the V segment lost 5 bases, leaving 5 bases of the junction unmatched. Germline V gene data show CDR1 as SNHLY and CDR2 as FYNNEI. The CDR3 length is 16 residues. In DNA, the CDR3 is TGTGCCAGCAGTCTCGGACTAGCGGGAGGAGCCTACGAGCAGTACTTC. Protein sequence: CASSLGLAGGAYEQYF.

This rearrangement joins TRBV29-1 to TRBJ1-2; no firm D call. Trimming took 5 bases from V and 2 from J, leaving 9 bases between them. This CDR3 has 12 residues. Germline CDR1 is SQVTM and CDR2 is ANQGSEA. CDR3 region: CSVRRENYGYTF. DNA for the CDR3: TGCAGCGTTAGGCGGGAGAACTATGGCTACACCTTC.

Comment on this clone: A read error may account for a junction end that differs from germline. V and J are TRBV19 and TRBJ2-1, with a tentative D call TRBD2 (6 bases). Germline CDR1 and CDR2: LNHDA and SQIVND (reference sequence). This CDR3 is built from 11 residues. The CDR3 protein is CASSVGLRWIF. As DNA, the CDR3 is TGTGCCAGTAGTGTGGGACTCCGCTGGATCTTC.